This T cell receptor (beta chain) derives from a study of blood T cell repertoires in COVID-19. Study as a whole: Both acute and convalescent COVID-19 samples were obtained from the United States, Italy and Spain. From T cells, B-cell-depleted T cells, or PBMCs came the material, which was cDNA or gDNA.

Per the original data handling: Quantification of nucleated cells was approximated via reference gene primer amplification. Libraries were prepared by immunoSEQ multiplex PCR; TCRdb keeps only in-frame clonotypes and omits some of them. Clonal size and the V and J genes are those of that table, whereas D and trimming came from the DNA. The repertoire holds about 34,000 clones, with roughly 80% as singletons. The V and J ends lost 2 bases and 4 bases respectively, with 12 bases between them. CDR3 length: 14 amino acids. Germline CDR1 is MDHEN and CDR2 is SYDVKM. Specimen: peripheral blood. The chain is built from TRBV28 and TRBJ2-7, with D possibly TRBD1 on 5 matching bases. This clonotype originated in a woman in her 70s with acute or convalescent COVID-19. DNA for the CDR3: TGTGCCAGCAGTTTAACAGGCTCAGGTTACGAGCAGTACTTC. Translated: CASSLTGSGYEQYF.